This T cell receptor (beta chain) was documented in a study of blood T cell repertoires in COVID-19. Overall study: COVID-19 samples, acute and convalescent, were from the United States, Italy and Spain.

This clone came up once. Per the original data handling: Amplification of reference gene primers was used by the study to estimate nucleated cell counts. Assay used: immunoSEQ multiplex PCR; TCRdb lists only in-frame clones, some missing. Clone size and V and J calls were adopted from that table, with D and trimming inferred from the DNA. The sample consists of over 200,000 clones, 85% to 90% of them appearing once. This TCR came from a woman in her sixties or seventies with acute or convalescent COVID-19. Sequencing input: peripheral blood.

CDR3 protein: CASSLARLSQAHNEQFF. CDR3 nucleotide sequence: TGTGCCAGCAGCTTAGCGCGGTTATCACAGGCCCACAATGAGCAGTTCTTC. The chain employs TRBV7-2 and TRBJ2-1, with a possible D match to TRBD1 (5 bases). This CDR3 is 17 amino acids long. V gave up 0 bases and J gave up 5 bases, with 17 bases separating them. Germline CDR1 reads SGHTA; CDR2 reads FQGNSA. The variable domain in full, with the rest retrieved from reference TRBV7-2 and TRBJ2-1, is GAGVSQSPSNKVTEKGKDVELRCDPISGHTALYWYRQSLGQGLEFLIYFQGNSAPDKSGLPSDRFSAERTGGSVSTLTIQRTQQEDSAVYLCASSLARLSQAHNEQFFGPGTRLTVL.